This T cell receptor (beta chain) is drawn from a study of T cell responses to AZD1222 COVID-19 vaccine. Study-level findings and limits: Unmutated variant regions are reportedly the target of nearly half of TCRs that are spike-specific. Clonal diversity was possibly underestimated, and white British individuals and females predominated among donors. Regions 160-218 and 743-854 held dominance among vaccine-associated CD4 TCRs, which spanned spike. The study identified only six AZD1222 recipients as seropositive at baseline.

As concerns this clone: The antigen is not known.

TCRdb's copy holds only in-frame clones and misses some; the assay was immunoSEQ multiplex PCR. The sample includes 90,000 to 150,000 clones, 70% to 90% of them seen just once. Germline values: CDR1 MNHEY, CDR2 SVGAGI. Trimming took off 0 bases at V and 6 bases at J, with 6 bases between the two ends. CDR3 length: 13 residues. The material sequenced was peripheral blood, taken on day 0 of AZD1222 vaccination. The source is an adult in good health. The V call is TRBV6-5, the J call TRBJ1-5; D gene ambiguous. CDR3 in amino acids: CASSYSVGQPQHF. CDR3 DNA: TGTGCCAGCAGTTACTCGGTAGGTCAGCCCCAGCATTTT.